This entry concerns a single TCR beta chain. What it recognizes is unknown. TCRdb's copy holds only in-frame clones and misses some; the assay was immunoSEQ multiplex PCR. The sample contains some 4,000 clones, 75% to 90% of which appear only once. The data stem from a study of Tregs in tolerant kidney transplant recipients. Thawed PBMCs were FACS-sorted into unstimulated CD4+CD25+CD127- regulatory T cells, CD4+CD25- non-regulatory cells, CD4 and CD8 cells. The CDR3 is made up of 16 amino acids. CDR1 is KGHSH, CDR2 LQKENI, per germline. Between the trimmed V and J ends, which lost 2 bases and 2 bases, there was a span of 15 bases. Study conclusions and caveats: Validation in larger populations is needed because few patients were studied.

The receptor's source is a human donor who received a combined kidney and bone marrow transplant. The V call is TRBV18, the J call TRBJ2-5, with D unresolved. The sample was Tregs from blood, taken before the transplant. DNA of the CDR3: TGTGCCAGCTCACCATCCTGGGCAGACCTTCAAGAGACCCAGTACTTC. Translation gives CASSPSWADLQETQYF.